This record concerns one T cell receptor beta chain sequence. As yet, its antigen is unknown. Trimming removed 4 bases from V and 9 bases from J, with 16 bases in between. The CDR3 is made up of 14 amino acids. The germline V gene encodes CDR1 LGHDT and CDR2 YNNKEL (reference sequence). Time point indicated: blood from clinic visit 5 months post-surgery; TSC patient then seizure free. Only cases whose brain tissue showed the highest T cell transcript signatures were sequenced. Patients received at least one anti-epileptic drug before surgery. Only in-frame clones appear in the TCRdb table, and some are missing; sequencing was by immunoSEQ multiplex PCR. The sample shows about 350,000 clones, roughly 92% of them seen only once. The data belong to a study of brain T cells in children with intractable seizures. The study's findings and limits: Pre- and post-surgery blood differed in depth, so pre-surgery absences may be undersampling. Patients' HCMV serostatus was unknown; virus specificity rests on CDR3 similarity alone.

This chain links TRBV3-1 (or the pseudogene TRBV3-2) with TRBJ1-3; D is undetermined. Sequenced here: peripheral blood, sampled roughly 5 months after surgery. The clonotype originates from a boy in the first two years of life with tuberous sclerosis and intractable seizures. In nucleotides, the CDR3 is TGTGCCAGCAGCCTTAGAGGGCCCTTTGGCACCATATATTTT. This translates into CASSLRGPFGTIYF.